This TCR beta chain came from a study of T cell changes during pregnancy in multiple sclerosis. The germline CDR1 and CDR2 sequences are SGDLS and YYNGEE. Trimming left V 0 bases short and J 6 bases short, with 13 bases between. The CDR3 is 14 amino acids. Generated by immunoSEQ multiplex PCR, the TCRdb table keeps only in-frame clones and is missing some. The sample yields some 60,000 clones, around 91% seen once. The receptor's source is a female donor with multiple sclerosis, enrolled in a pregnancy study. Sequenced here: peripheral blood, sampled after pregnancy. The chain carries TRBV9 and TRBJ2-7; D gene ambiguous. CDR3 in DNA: TGTGCCAGCAGCGTAGGTCCGTTGCCGAGCGAGCAGTACTTC. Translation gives CASSVGPLPSEQYF. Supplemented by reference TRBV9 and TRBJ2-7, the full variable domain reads DSGVTQTPKHLITATGQRVTLRCSPRSGDLSVYWYQQSLDQGLQFLIQYYNGEERAKGNILERFSAQQFPDLHSELNLSSLELGDSALYFCASSVGPLPSEQYFGPGTRLTVT.